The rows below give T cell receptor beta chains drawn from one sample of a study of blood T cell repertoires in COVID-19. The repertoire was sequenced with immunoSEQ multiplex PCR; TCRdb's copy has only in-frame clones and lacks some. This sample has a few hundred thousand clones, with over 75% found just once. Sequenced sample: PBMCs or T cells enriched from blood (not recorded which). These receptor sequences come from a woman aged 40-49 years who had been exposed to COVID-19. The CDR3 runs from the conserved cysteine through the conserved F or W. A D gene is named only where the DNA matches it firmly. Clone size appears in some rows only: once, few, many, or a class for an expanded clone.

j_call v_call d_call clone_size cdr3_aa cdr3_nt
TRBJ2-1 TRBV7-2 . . CASSPRQAIRVNEQFF TGTGCCAGCAGCCCACGACAGGCGATTCGTGTCAATGAGCAGTTCTTC
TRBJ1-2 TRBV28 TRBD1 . CASSWGQGLGYTF TGTGCCAGCAGTTGGGGACAGGGCTTGGGCTACACCTTC
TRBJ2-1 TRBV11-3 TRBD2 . CASSRGLARDNEQFF TGTGCCAGCAGCCGTGGACTAGCGAGAGACAATGAGCAGTTCTTC
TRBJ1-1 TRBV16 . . CASSLRGGAREAFF TGTGCCAGCAGCCTTCGAGGGGGGGCGCGTGAAGCTTTCTTT
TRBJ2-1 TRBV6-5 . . CATQSSFDEQFF TGTGCCACCCAGTCATCGTTCGATGAGCAGTTCTTC
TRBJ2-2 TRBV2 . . CASTGLTGELFF TGTGCCAGCACAGGGCTCACCGGGGAGCTGTTTTTT
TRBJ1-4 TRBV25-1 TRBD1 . CASSPTGQGGEKLFF TGTGCCAGCAGCCCCACGGGACAGGGAGGGGAAAAACTGTTTTTT
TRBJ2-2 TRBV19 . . CASSPGLHTGELFF TGTGCCAGTAGCCCTGGACTTCACACCGGGGAGCTGTTTTTT
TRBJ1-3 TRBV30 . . CAWSVGGSGNTIYF TGTGCCTGGAGTGTAGGGGGCTCTGGAAACACCATATATTTT
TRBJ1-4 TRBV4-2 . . CASSQVRGRDEKLFF TGTGCCAGCAGCCAAGTTCGGGGGAGGGATGAAAAACTGTTTTTT
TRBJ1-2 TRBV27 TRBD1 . CASSLSTGTGGGGYTF TGTGCCAGCAGTTTATCTACGGGGACAGGAGGGGGTGGCTACACCTTC
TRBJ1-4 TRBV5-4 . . CASSARGMATGEKLFF TGTGCCAGCAGCGCCCGGGGTATGGCGACGGGGGAAAAACTGTTTTTT
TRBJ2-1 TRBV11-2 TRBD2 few CASSRGTSGLNEQFF TGTGCCAGCAGCCGCGGGACTAGCGGACTCAATGAGCAGTTCTTC
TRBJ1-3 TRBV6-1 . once CASSEASRPGNTIYF TGTGCCAGCAGTGAAGCTAGCAGACCTGGAAACACCATATATTTT
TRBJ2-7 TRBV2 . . CASSAYEQYF TGTGCCAGCAGTGCATACGAGCAGTACTTC
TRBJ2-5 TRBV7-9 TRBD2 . CASSPGLAGVQETQYF TGTGCCAGCAGCCCAGGATTGGCGGGGGTTCAAGAGACCCAGTACTTC
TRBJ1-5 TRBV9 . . CASSPAGNSNQPQHF TGTGCCAGCTCCCCGGCGGGGAATAGCAATCAGCCCCAGCATTTT
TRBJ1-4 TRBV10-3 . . CAIGEVEDKKLFF TGTGCCATCGGGGAGGTGGAAGATAAAAAACTGTTTTTT
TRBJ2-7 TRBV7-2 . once CASSLGGGNLYEQYF TGTGCCAGCAGCTTAGGGGGCGGCAACTTGTACGAGCAGTACTTC
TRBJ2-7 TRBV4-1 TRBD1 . CASSHPRAGGMGEQYF TGCGCCAGCAGCCACCCAAGGGCAGGGGGCATGGGCGAGCAGTACTTC
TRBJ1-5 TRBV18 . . CASSPDRSEPQHF TGTGCCAGCTCACCCGACAGATCGGAGCCCCAGCATTTT
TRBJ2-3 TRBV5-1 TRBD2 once CASSLTSGRTDTQYF TGTGCCAGCAGCCTGACTAGCGGGAGGACAGATACGCAGTATTTT
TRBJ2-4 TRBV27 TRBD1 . CASSPPGTANIQYF TGTGCCAGCAGTCCGCCGGGGACAGCCAACATTCAGTACTTC
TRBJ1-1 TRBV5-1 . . CASSPWAGAEKTEAFF TGCGCCAGCAGCCCCTGGGCAGGGGCTGAGAAAACTGAAGCTTTCTTT
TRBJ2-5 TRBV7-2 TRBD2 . CASSSGLAGVQTQYF TGTGCCAGCAGCTCAGGACTAGCGGGGGTTCAGACCCAGTACTTC
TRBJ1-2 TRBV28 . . CASSLEEARVYYGYTF TGTGCCAGCAGTTTGGAGGAGGCCCGGGTTTACTATGGCTACACCTTC
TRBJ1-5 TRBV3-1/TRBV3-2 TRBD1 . CASSLSTGVGFQPQHF TGTGCCAGCAGCCTCTCTACAGGGGTTGGTTTTCAGCCCCAGCATTTT
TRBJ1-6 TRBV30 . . CAWSVRGYDSPLHF TGTGCCTGGAGTGTACGGGGATACGATTCACCCCTCCACTTT
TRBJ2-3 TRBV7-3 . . CASSLGRTGTHTADTQYF TGTGCCAGCAGCTTGGGGCGAACCGGGACACATACCGCAGATACGCAGTATTTT
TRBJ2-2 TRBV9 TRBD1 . CASSPRGGTGFSTGELFF TGTGCCAGCAGCCCCAGGGGAGGGACAGGGTTTAGCACCGGGGAGCTGTTTTTT
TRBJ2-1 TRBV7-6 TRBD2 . CASSTPGLAGAYNEQFF TGTGCCAGCAGTACCCCGGGACTAGCGGGGGCCTACAATGAGCAGTTCTTC
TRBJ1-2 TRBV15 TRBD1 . CATSRGPQGQDGYTF TGTGCCACCAGCAGAGGACCACAGGGGCAAGATGGCTACACCTTC
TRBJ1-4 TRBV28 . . CASSFGTTNEKLFF TGTGCCAGCAGTTTCGGTACAACTAATGAAAAACTGTTTTTT
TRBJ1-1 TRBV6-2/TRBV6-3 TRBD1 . CASSIEGAWNTEAFF TGTGCCAGCAGCATAGAGGGGGCTTGGAACACTGAAGCTTTCTTT
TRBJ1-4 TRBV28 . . CASSTQSTPYEKLFF TGTGCCAGCAGTACTCAATCGACACCATATGAAAAACTGTTTTTT
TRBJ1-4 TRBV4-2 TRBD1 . CASSQGQGVTNEKLFF TGTGCCAGCAGCCAAGGACAGGGGGTAACTAATGAAAAACTGTTTTTT
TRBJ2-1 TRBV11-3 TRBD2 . CASSLGTSTYNEQFF TGTGCCAGCAGCTTGGGGACTAGCACCTACAATGAGCAGTTCTTC
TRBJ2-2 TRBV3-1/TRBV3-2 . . CASSQLKGELFF TGTGCCAGCAGCCAACTTAAAGGGGAGCTGTTTTTT
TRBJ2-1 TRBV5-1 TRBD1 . CASNRDRGTDEQFF TGCGCCAGCAACCGGGACAGGGGGACCGATGAGCAGTTCTTC
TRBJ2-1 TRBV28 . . CASSWTRIKFF TGTGCCAGCAGTTGGACTCGCATAAAGTTCTTC
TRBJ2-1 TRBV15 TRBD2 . CATSTRTSINEQFF TGTGCCACCAGCACGAGGACTAGTATCAATGAGCAGTTCTTC
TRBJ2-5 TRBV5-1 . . CASSLYGGQNQETQYF TGCGCCAGCAGCTTGTACGGGGGACAGAACCAAGAGACCCAGTACTTC
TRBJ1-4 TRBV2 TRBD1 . CASTDRGIDEKLFF TGTGCCAGCACCGACAGGGGGATAGATGAAAAACTGTTTTTT
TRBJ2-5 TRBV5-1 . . CASSTLVGNQETQYF TGCGCCAGCAGCACCCTTGTTGGCAATCAAGAGACCCAGTACTTC
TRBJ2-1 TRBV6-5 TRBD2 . CASRPGTRVYNEQFF TGTGCCAGCAGGCCCGGGACTAGGGTATACAATGAGCAGTTCTTC
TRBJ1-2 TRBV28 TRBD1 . CASTYRGRSYGYTF TGTGCCAGCACCTACAGGGGGCGTAGCTATGGCTACACCTTC
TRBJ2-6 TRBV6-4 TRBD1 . CASSTGTGGTSGANVLTF TGTGCCAGCAGTACCGGGACAGGGGGTACCTCTGGGGCCAACGTCCTGACTTTC
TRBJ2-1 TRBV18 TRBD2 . CASSPSATSGRAGLANEQFF TGTGCCAGCTCACCCTCCGCGACTAGCGGGAGGGCCGGACTGGCCAATGAGCAGTTCTTC
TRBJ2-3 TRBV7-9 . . CASSLKRGTDTQYF TGTGCCAGCAGCTTAAAGAGGGGCACAGATACGCAGTATTTT
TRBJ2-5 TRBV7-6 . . CASSPTQGIGETQYF TGTGCCAGCAGTCCTACACAGGGAATCGGGGAGACCCAGTACTTC
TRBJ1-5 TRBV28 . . CASRIETNQPQHF TGTGCCAGCAGGATAGAAACCAATCAGCCCCAGCATTTT
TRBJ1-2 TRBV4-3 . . CASSQDLGGPNYGYTF TGCGCCAGCAGCCAAGATTTGGGGGGGCCCAACTATGGCTACACCTTC
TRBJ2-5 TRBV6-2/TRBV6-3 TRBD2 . CASRPLAVSQETQYF TGTGCCAGCAGACCTCTAGCGGTTTCCCAAGAGACCCAGTACTTC
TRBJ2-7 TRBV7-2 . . CASSLLQKPYEQYF TGTGCCAGCAGCTTATTACAGAAACCGTACGAGCAGTACTTC
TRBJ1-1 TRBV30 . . CAWSVQPKAFF TGTGCCTGGAGTGTACAGCCAAAAGCTTTCTTT
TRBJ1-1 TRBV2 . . CASSEQGSNTEAFF TGTGCCAGCAGTGAACAGGGGTCGAACACTGAAGCTTTCTTT
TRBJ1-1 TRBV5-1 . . CASSLGGQRNTEAFF TGTGCCAGCAGCTTGGGTGGGCAACGGAACACTGAAGCTTTCTTT
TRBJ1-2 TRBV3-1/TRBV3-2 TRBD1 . CASSKRQGLNGYTF TGTGCCAGCAGCAAGAGACAGGGTCTCAATGGCTACACCTTC